A single sample gave rise to the 9 T cell receptor beta chains below, sequenced in a study of PD-L1 blockade in urothelial cancer. Time point meaning: pretreatment peripheral blood. TCRdb's copy holds only in-frame clones and misses some; the assay was immunoSEQ multiplex PCR. The sample includes tens of thousands of clones, roughly 89% seen only once; the top ten take around 1.5%. Sample: PBMCs, taken around atezolizumab (anti-PD-L1) treatment. Receptor source: a man between 60 and 75 years old with urothelial cancer.

The genes are TRBV9 and TRBJ2-5, with 7 nucleotides matching TRBD1. J was trimmed by 2 bases and V by 3 bases; bases with no gene match: 1. The CDR3 has 13 amino acids. CDR1 and CDR2 from the germline V gene are SGDLS and YYNGEE. CDR3 nucleotide sequence: TGTGCCAGCAGCGAGGGACAGCAAGAGACCCAGTACTTC. Translation gives CASSEGQQETQYF.

The rearrangement uses TRBV11-1 and TRBJ2-3; 11 bases agree with TRBD2. The CDR3 extends over 15 amino acids. Looked up from germline, CDR1 is SGHAT and CDR2 is FQDESV (reference sequence). The V and J ends lost 5 bases and 2 bases, in that order; junction bases with no gene match: 3. CDR3 sequence (DNA): TGTGCCAGCAGCCCGGGACTAGCGGACACAGATACGCAGTATTTT. It specifies CASSPGLADTDTQYF.

The rearrangement uses TRBV7-2 and TRBJ2-7, with 10 nucleotides matching TRBD1. The CDR3 has 13 residues. Per the germline V gene, CDR1 is SGHTA and CDR2 is FQGNSA. Unmatched junction bases numbered 4, after V lost 8 bases and J lost 3 bases. The CDR3 loop reads CASGTGAGYEQYF. In DNA, the CDR3 is TGTGCCAGCGGGACAGGGGCAGGCTACGAGCAGTACTTC.

This clone was found once. The chain couples TRBV30 to TRBJ2-1, with 12 bases identical to TRBD2. Per germline, CDR1 GTSNPN and CDR2 SVGIG (reference sequence). V was clipped by 5 bases and J by 8 bases; unmatched bases: 10. The CDR3 totals 15 residues. CDR3 residues: CAWQLAGGPSYEQFF. CDR3 nucleotide sequence: TGTGCCTGGCAGCTAGCGGGGGGGCCGAGCTATGAGCAGTTCTTC.

In DNA form, the CDR3 reads TGTGCCAGTAGTATCGAGCGGGAGACAGATACGCAGTATTTT. This gives the protein CASSIERETDTQYF. V is TRBV19 and J is TRBJ2-3; TRBD2 matches at 8 bases. The J segment lost 3 bases and the V segment lost 3 bases, leaving 2 bases of the junction unmatched. The CDR3 length is 14 residues. Germline CDR1 LNHDA, CDR2 SQIVND (reference sequence).

The chain has TRBV11-3 and TRBJ2-3; 9 bases line up with TRBD1. The CDR3 consists of 16 residues. In germline, CDR1 is SGHNT, CDR2 YENEEA. V was clipped by 3 bases and J by 2 bases; unmatched bases: 6. In DNA form, the CDR3 reads TGTGCCAGCAGCTTGGGGCGGACAGGGGACACAGATACGCAGTATTTT. Residues: CASSLGRTGDTDTQYF. Complete variable domain (other parts from reference TRBV11-3 and TRBJ2-3): EAGVVQSPRYKIIEKKQPVAFWCNPISGHNTLYWYLQNLGQGPELLIRYENEEAVDDSQLPKDRFSAERLKGVDSTLKIQPAELGDSAVYLCASSLGRTGDTDTQYFGPGTRLTVL.

The rearrangement joins TRBV28 to TRBJ2-7, with TRBD1 matching 10 bases. The CDR3 loop spans 15 amino acids. V was pared by 5 bases and J by 4 bases, with 8 bases of the junction left unmatched. Germline V gene data show CDR1 as MDHEN and CDR2 as SYDVKM. This CDR3 is CASSMPGQGEYEQYF. The DNA of the CDR3 is TGTGCCAGCAGTATGCCCGGACAGGGGGAGTACGAGCAGTACTTC.

J is TRBJ2-7 and V is TRBV18, with 9 nucleotides matching TRBD1. Per the germline V gene, CDR1 is KGHSH and CDR2 is LQKENI. CDR3 length equals 14 residues. Trimming took 3 bases from V and 1 from J; bases not matched to a gene: 1. CDR3 in amino acids: CASSPGQGSYEQYF. In DNA, the CDR3 is TGTGCCAGCTCACCGGGACAGGGTTCCTACGAGCAGTACTTC.

V gene TRBV27 combines with J gene TRBJ2-5; 8 nucleotides line up with TRBD2. This CDR3 comprises 13 residues. Per the germline V gene, CDR1 is MNHEY and CDR2 is SMNVEV (reference sequence). V gave up 3 bases and J gave up 5 bases; unmatched junction bases: 2. The CDR3 DNA sequence: TGTGCCAGCAGTTTCGGCGGGAGGGAGACCCAGTACTTC. Protein sequence: CASSFGGRETQYF.